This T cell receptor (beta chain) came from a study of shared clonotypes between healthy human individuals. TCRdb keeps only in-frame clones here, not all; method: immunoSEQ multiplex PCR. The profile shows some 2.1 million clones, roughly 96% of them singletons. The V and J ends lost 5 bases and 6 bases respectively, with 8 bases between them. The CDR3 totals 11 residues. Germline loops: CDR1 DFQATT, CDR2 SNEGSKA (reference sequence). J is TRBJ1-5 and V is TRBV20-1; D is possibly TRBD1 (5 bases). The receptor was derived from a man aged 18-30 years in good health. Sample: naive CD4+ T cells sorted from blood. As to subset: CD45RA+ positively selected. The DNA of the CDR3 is TGCAGTGCTGGGGGGGGTCAGCCCCAGCATTTT. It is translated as CSAGGGQPQHF.